These 12 T cell receptor beta chains originate from one sample sequenced in a study of shared clonotypes between healthy human individuals. Libraries were prepared by immunoSEQ multiplex PCR; TCRdb keeps only in-frame clonotypes and omits some of them. The sample includes around 550,000 clones, 90% to 96% of them seen just once. What was sequenced was naive CD4+ T cells sorted from blood. Documented subset: CD45RA+ positively selected. The source of these receptors is a woman aged 25 to 39 in good health.

This clone is a singleton in its sample. The chain has TRBV30 and TRBJ1-5; 8 bases are a match to TRBD1. Germline V gives CDR1 GTSNPN, CDR2 SVGIG (reference sequence). CDR3 length equals 14 residues. Germline trimming cut 2 bases from V and 5 bases from J; bases unmatched to any gene: 5. The CDR3 region has the DNA TGTGCCTGGAGTTACGGGACAGGAGATCAGCCCCAGCATTTT. Translating gives CAWSYGTGDQPQHF.

This sequence joins TRBV2 and TRBJ2-1; 12 bases are a match to TRBD2. The trim removed 4 bases at V and 0 bases at J, leaving 19 bases unmatched. The CDR3 has 22 amino acids. The germline gives CDR1 SNHLY, CDR2 FYNNEI. The CDR3 sequence: CASSGSILAGGPSISSYNEQFF. CDR3 nucleotides: TGTGCCAGCAGTGGTTCTATTCTAGCGGGAGGGCCCTCTATCAGCTCCTACAATGAGCAGTTCTTC.

The chain combines TRBV28 with TRBJ1-6; 7 bases agree with TRBD1. The germline gives CDR1 MDHEN, CDR2 SYDVKM. The CDR3 extends over 13 amino acids. Germline trimming cut 4 bases from V and 7 bases from J; bases unmatched to any gene: 1. The chain's CDR3 is CASSSQGNSPLHF. In nucleotides, the CDR3 is TGTGCCAGCAGTTCACAGGGGAATTCACCCCTCCACTTT.

The chain uses TRBV10-3 and TRBJ2-3, with TRBD2 matching 7 bases. Per the germline V gene, CDR1 is ENHRY and CDR2 is SYGVKD. This CDR3 is built from 13 residues. V shed 10 bases and J 4 bases; nucleotides not matched to a gene: 8. CDR3 coding DNA: TGTGCCACCAGCGGGGTCGGGTCAGATACGCAGTATTTT. Translation: CATSGVGSDTQYF.

The rearrangement joins TRBV4-2 to TRBJ2-7; 12 bases agree with TRBD1. The CDR3 totals 15 residues. Per germline, CDR1 LGHNA and CDR2 YNFKEQ. V was clipped by 5 bases and J by 4 bases; unmatched bases: 6. The chain's CDR3 is CASSLRDRGPYEQYF. The CDR3 nucleotides are TGTGCCAGCAGCTTAAGGGACAGGGGGCCTTACGAGCAGTACTTC.

This clone was seen just once. This chain links TRBV19 with TRBJ2-7; D perhaps matches TRBD1 (6 bases). V was trimmed by 1 base and J by 3 bases, leaving 16 bases between them. Germline CDR1 and CDR2: LNHDA and SQIVND (reference sequence). This CDR3 has 16 amino acids. The CDR3 nucleotides are TGTGCCAGTAGTATAGGCCCGACAGGAGAGGGCTACGAGCAGTACTTC. Residues: CASSIGPTGEGYEQYF.

In DNA, the CDR3 is TGTGCCAGCACTTCCGCCGGGCGGGGATGCACAGATACGCAGTATTTT. Translated: CASTSAGRGCTDTQYF. The rearrangement joins TRBV6-7 to TRBJ2-3; the D gene is possibly TRBD2 (6 bases). TRBV6-7 is an ORF, with its function uncertain. This CDR3 contains 16 residues. The V end lost 7 bases, the J end lost 1 base, and 18 bases lay between the germline ends.

Worth noting for this clone: This CDR3 is also generated by other DNA sequences in the sample. J is TRBJ2-7 and V is TRBV6-1; no definite D call. Germline-derived CDR1 and CDR2 are MNHNS and SASEGT. The CDR3 is 11 residues long. V dropped 2 bases and J dropped 3 bases, with 2 bases sitting between them. CDR3 DNA sequence: TGTGCCAGCAGTGAAAACTACGAGCAGTACTTC. This encodes CASSENYEQYF.

This clone was found once. The CDR3 is CASSTLQGRAHQPQHF. The CDR3, as DNA: TGTGCCAGCAGTACTTTACAGGGAAGGGCGCATCAGCCCCAGCATTTT. The chain couples TRBV28 to TRBJ1-5, with D perhaps TRBD1 (6 bases). Germline V gene sequence: CDR1 MDHEN, CDR2 SYDVKM. V was pared by 5 bases and J by 5 bases, with 19 bases between. The CDR3 is 16 residues long.

CDR3 amino acids: CASSFFYWDKGADTQYF. CDR3 in DNA: TGTGCCAGCAGCTTTTTTTATTGGGACAAAGGCGCAGATACGCAGTATTTT. The V call is TRBV7-9, the J call TRBJ2-3; D is perhaps TRBD1 (6 bases). There are 17 residues in the CDR3. Germline V lookup: CDR1 SEHNR, CDR2 FQNEAQ (reference sequence). The V end lost 3 bases, the J end lost 4 bases, and 20 bases lay between the germline ends.

The rearrangement joins TRBV5-1 to TRBJ1-3; maybe TRBD1 (6 bases). The V and J ends lost 2 bases and 0 bases respectively, with 15 bases between them. Germline loops: CDR1 SGHRS, CDR2 YFSETQ. The CDR3 spans 17 residues. This CDR3 is CASSLQGQGSSGNTIYF. CDR3 sequence (DNA): TGCGCCAGCAGCTTACAGGGTCAGGGAAGCTCTGGAAACACCATATATTTT. Complete variable domain (other parts from reference TRBV5-1 and TRBJ1-3): KAGVTQTPRYLIKTRGQQVTLSCSPISGHRSVSWYQQTPGQGLQFLFEYFSETQRNKGNFPGRFSGRQFSNSRSEMNVSTLELGDSALYLCASSLQGQGSSGNTIYFGEGSWLTVV.

This clone was picked up one time. The CDR3 loop is CASSVGGLEQYF. Here the CDR3 DNA reads TGCGCCAGCAGTGTAGGGGGTCTCGAGCAGTACTTC. This chain joins TRBV5-1 and TRBJ2-7; a weak D match, TRBD1 (6 bases). The V gene's germline CDR1 is SGHRS and CDR2 YFSETQ. The CDR3 extends over 12 amino acids. Trimming took 5 bases from V and 6 from J, leaving 12 bases between them. Variable domain in full (rest from reference TRBV5-1 and TRBJ2-7): KAGVTQTPRYLIKTRGQQVTLSCSPISGHRSVSWYQQTPGQGLQFLFEYFSETQRNKGNFPGRFSGRQFSNSRSEMNVSTLELGDSALYLCASSVGGLEQYFGPGTRLTVT.